This T cell receptor (beta chain) stems from a study of tumor-infiltrating lymphocytes in primary liver carcinoma. Germline loops: CDR1 MGHRA, CDR2 YSYEKL. CDR3 length: 15 amino acids. TCR beta cDNA was made from 500 ng total RNA with a constant-region primer. A slightly modified ARM-PCR protocol with three nested multiplex PCR rounds produced these TCR beta libraries. Forward primers for TRBV1-TRBV30 and a C-beta reverse primer served the first two PCR rounds, at about 9 cycles each. TCRdb re-called the multiplex PCR reads through MiXCR, storing one row per CDR3 protein. The repertoire includes 120,000 or so distinct CDR3 sequences, 60% to 70% of them detected once, and around 8.5% sits in the top ten. For each extraction, RNA and DNA were obtained together from approximately 20-30 mg of unsorted bulk tissue. The sample holds one count of this clonotype. This clone may be a read error of a much larger clone one base away.

Sequencing input: liver tumor tissue from sampling region 1. The subset here: tumor region T1, superior pole. The chain has TRBV4-1 and TRBJ2-5, with 9 bases aligning to TRBD1. The source is a woman aged 55-69 years with primary liver carcinoma and hepatitis B virus infection. The CDR3 bases are TGCGCCAGCAGCCGGGGACAGGGCCTTCAAGAGACCCAGCACTTC. Residues: CASSRGQGLQETQHF.